The text below deals with one T cell receptor (beta chain). What it binds is unknown. The data are from a study of T cells after yellow fever vaccination. In the study overall: In the case of low-cell-number fractions, SMART-Seq v4 Ultra Low Input was used for preparation. Study conclusions and caveats: Some clonotypes were seen in both the CD4 and the CD8 compartments. These made up a small share and likely arose from convergent recombination. The booster response re-showed most primary clones: more than 95% CD4, around 90% CD8.

Trimming removed 4 bases from V and 0 bases from J, with 16 bases in between. This CDR3 has 17 residues. Germline loops: CDR1 SGHAT, CDR2 FQNNGV. A 5'RACE template-switching step, the method used to make TCR cDNA, added a universal primer site and UMIs. One entry per CDR3 protein, called by TCRdb with MiXCR from the 5' RACE reads. The sample shows hundreds of thousands of distinct CDR3 sequences, 17% of them seen only once. Here the sequenced sample was PBMCs, taken 4 to 6 days after the first yellow fever vaccination. This chain uses TRBV11-2 with TRBJ2-4; D possibly corresponds to TRBD2 (5 bases). This receptor was obtained from a man aged 18 to 30 who received the YFV17D yellow fever vaccine. DNA for the CDR3: TGTGCCAGCAGCTCCGAGGACTCACGTCTAGCCAAAAACATTCAGTACTTC. Translated: CASSSEDSRLAKNIQYF. The full variable domain, rest sourced from reference TRBV11-2 and TRBJ2-4, is EAGVAQSPRYKIIEKRQSVAFWCNPISGHATLYWYQQILGQGPKLLIQFQNNGVVDDSQLPKDRFSAERLKGVDSTLKIQPAKLEDSAVYLCASSSEDSRLAKNIQYFGAGTRLSVL.